A single sample gave rise to the 13 T cell receptor beta chains below, sequenced in a study of cytomegalovirus exposure and HLA in healthy donors. The PCR made use of 60 Vbeta and 13 Jbeta primers. Sequenced by immunoSEQ multiplex PCR; TCRdb stores in-frame clones only, minus some. The sample shows 150,000 to 200,000 clones, roughly 77% of them seen only once. Sequenced material: PBMCs. The receptors stem from a woman aged 25 to 39 in good health and CMV-seropositive.

This clone was seen more than once but under ten times. V and J are TRBV9 and TRBJ2-2; 8 positions match TRBD2. The CDR3 loop spans 17 amino acids. V shed 7 bases and J 0 bases; nucleotides not matched to a gene: 11. Germline-derived CDR1 and CDR2 are SGDLS and YYNGEE. CDR3: CASGLGAGGANTGELFF. CDR3 DNA: TGTGCCAGCGGCCTAGGTGCGGGGGGCGCGAACACCGGGGAGCTGTTTTTT.

V and J are TRBV7-3 and TRBJ2-2; TRBD1 agrees at 8 bases. After removal of 5 bases from V and 3 bases from J, the junction contained 8 bases not matched to a gene. Looked up from germline, CDR1 is SGHTA and CDR2 is FQGTGA. CDR3 length equals 16 residues. Here the CDR3 reads CASSPGTGTYTGELFF. The DNA for the CDR3 is TGTGCCAGCAGCCCCGGGACAGGAACTTACACCGGGGAGCTGTTTTTT.

The V and J genes are TRBV9 and TRBJ2-2, with 7 nucleotides matching TRBD1. The germline gives CDR1 SGDLS, CDR2 YYNGEE. CDR3 length: 16 amino acids. Germline trimming cut 1 base from V and 0 bases from J; bases unmatched to any gene: 3. The CDR3 DNA reads as TGTGCCAGCAGCGTACCGGGACAGCCGAACACCGGGGAGCTGTTTTTT. It is translated as CASSVPGQPNTGELFF.

This clone has more than one count but fewer than ten. The V gene is TRBV5-1, the J gene TRBJ2-1; the match to TRBD2 covers 14 bases. Trimming took 0 bases from V and 8 from J; bases not matched to a gene: 4. Germline V gives CDR1 SGHRS, CDR2 YFSETQ. The CDR3 is 16 residues long. In nucleotides, the CDR3 is TGCGCCAGCAGCTTGGACGTGGGACTAGCGGGGGATGAGCAGTTCTTC. This codes for CASSLDVGLAGDEQFF.

J is TRBJ2-3 and V is TRBV5-1; D might be TRBD1 (6 bases). This CDR3 is built from 13 residues. V dropped 5 bases and J dropped 2 bases, with 9 bases sitting between them. Germline V lookup: CDR1 SGHRS, CDR2 YFSETQ. CDR3 nucleotide sequence: TGCGCCAGCAGACAGGGCGACACAGATACGCAGTATTTT. Translation gives CASRQGDTDTQYF.

The rearrangement links TRBV9 to TRBJ2-7; perhaps TRBD2 as D (6 bases). Trimming took 4 bases from V and 5 from J, leaving 16 bases between them. Germline V gene data show CDR1 as SGDLS and CDR2 as YYNGEE. The CDR3 consists of 14 residues. The CDR3 loop is CASSPLPGVHEQYF. The CDR3 DNA follows: TGTGCCAGCAGCCCCTTGCCGGGGGTACACGAGCAGTACTTC. The full variable domain, completed using reference TRBV9 and TRBJ2-7, is DSGVTQTPKHLITATGQRVTLRCSPRSGDLSVYWYQQSLDQGLQFLIQYYNGEERAKGNILERFSAQQFPDLHSELNLSSLELGDSALYFCASSPLPGVHEQYFGPGTRLTVT.

This clone was observed a handful of times. The chain is built from TRBV25-1 and TRBJ2-1; TRBD1 matches 9 bases. The ends lost 4 bases at V and 3 bases at J; junction bases unmatched: 7. CDR3 length: 16 amino acids. CDR1 is MGHDK and CDR2 is SYGVNS in the germline V gene. The chain's CDR3 is CASSGPGQGIYNEQFF. The CDR3 DNA sequence: TGTGCCAGCAGTGGTCCGGGACAGGGAATCTACAATGAGCAGTTCTTC.

This clone was observed once. The chain combines TRBV28 with TRBJ2-5; 9 bases align to TRBD2. V was pared by 1 base and J by 6 bases, with 12 bases of the junction left unmatched. The germline V gene has CDR1 MDHEN and CDR2 SYDVKM. This CDR3 region has 17 residues. Here the CDR3 reads CASSLYVAGARGKTQYF. The CDR3 bases are TGTGCCAGCAGTTTATACGTAGCGGGGGCGCGCGGTAAGACCCAGTACTTC.

The rearrangement uses TRBV4-1 and TRBJ2-7, with 12 positions matching TRBD2. Germline CDR1 is MGHRA and CDR2 is YSYEKL. The CDR3 sequence is 17 residues long. With V trimmed by 2 bases and J by 3 bases, 8 bases remained unmatched. The CDR3 loop reads CASSQSSTSGGDYEQYF. In nucleotides, the CDR3 is TGCGCCAGCAGCCAATCTTCGACTAGCGGGGGAGACTACGAGCAGTACTTC.

The chain employs TRBV28 and TRBJ1-4, with D perhaps matching TRBD1 (5 bases). V dropped 7 bases and J dropped 8 bases, with 11 bases sitting between them. CDR1 is MDHEN and CDR2 is SYDVKM in the germline V gene. CDR3 length: 12 residues. DNA for the CDR3: TGTGCCAGCACCCCGGGGGGGGAAAAACTGTTTTTT. Translating gives CASTPGGEKLFF.

The chain has TRBV29-1 and TRBJ1-2; a possible D gene is TRBD1 (5 bases). Per germline, CDR1 SQVTM and CDR2 ANQGSEA. V dropped 3 bases and J dropped 5 bases, with 10 bases sitting between them. The length of the CDR3 is 12 residues. The chain's CDR3 is CSVETAGYGYTF. CDR3 DNA sequence: TGCAGCGTTGAGACAGCCGGATATGGCTACACCTTC.

The chain uses TRBV7-9 and TRBJ1-4, with D uncertain. There are 14 residues in the CDR3. Germline CDR1 reads SEHNR; CDR2 reads FQNEAQ (reference sequence). V was clipped by 3 bases and J by 3 bases, with 8 bases between them. In DNA form, the CDR3 reads TGTGCCAGCAGCTTGTATGGCTCTAATGAAAAACTGTTTTTT. This codes for CASSLYGSNEKLFF.

This clone turned up a few times. This chain connects TRBV25-1 to TRBJ2-1; 10 bases match TRBD2. V shed 4 bases and J 8 bases; nucleotides not matched to a gene: 11. The CDR3 length is 16 residues. CDR1 is MGHDK and CDR2 is SYGVNS in the germline V gene. The CDR3 DNA follows: TGTGCCAGCAGTGTGAGCGGGGGGGCGGTTAGAGATGAGCAGTTCTTC. It specifies CASSVSGGAVRDEQFF. Together with reference TRBV25-1 and TRBJ2-1, the CDR3 gives the full variable domain: EADIYQTPRYLVIGTGKKITLECSQTMGHDKMYWYQQDPGMELHLIHYSYGVNSTEKGDLSSESTVSRIRTEHFPLTLESARPSHTSQYLCASSVSGGAVRDEQFFGPGTRLTVL.